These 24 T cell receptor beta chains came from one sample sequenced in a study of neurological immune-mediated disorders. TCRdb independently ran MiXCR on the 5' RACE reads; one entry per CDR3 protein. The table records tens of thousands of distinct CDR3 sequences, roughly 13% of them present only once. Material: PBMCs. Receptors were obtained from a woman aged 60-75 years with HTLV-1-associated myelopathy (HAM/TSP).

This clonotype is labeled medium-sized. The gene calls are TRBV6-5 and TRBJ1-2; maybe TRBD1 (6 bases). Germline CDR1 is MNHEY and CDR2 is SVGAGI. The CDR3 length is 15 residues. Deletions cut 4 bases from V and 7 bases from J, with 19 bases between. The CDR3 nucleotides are TGTGCCAGCAGTTCGCCTGGCAGGGGTGTCGGTGGCTACACCTTC. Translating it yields CASSSPGRGVGGYTF.

The CDR3 loop reads CASRSGLAGEGVDTQYF. In DNA, the CDR3 is TGTGCAAGTCGCTCGGGACTAGCGGGAGAGGGAGTGGATACGCAGTATTTT. The chain couples TRBV12-2 to TRBJ2-3; the table assigns TRBD2, which was not confirmed against the DNA. TRBV12-2 is deemed a pseudogene. This CDR3 contains 17 residues.

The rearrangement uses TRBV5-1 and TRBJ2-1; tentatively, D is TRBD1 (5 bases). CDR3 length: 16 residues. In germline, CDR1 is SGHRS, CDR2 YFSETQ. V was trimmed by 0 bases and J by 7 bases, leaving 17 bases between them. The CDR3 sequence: CASSLEGAAVSNEQFF. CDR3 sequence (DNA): TGCGCCAGCAGCTTGGAAGGGGCGGCAGTGTCGAATGAGCAGTTCTTC.

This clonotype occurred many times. The CDR3 bases are TGTGCCAGCAGCATCCGGGACAGGGTCGACGAGCAGTACTTC. Its protein is CASSIRDRVDEQYF. V and J are TRBV13 and TRBJ2-7, with TRBD1 identical over 9 bases. The CDR3 contains 14 residues. CDR1 and CDR2 from the germline V gene are PRHDT and FYEKMQ (reference sequence). V shed 5 bases, J shed 5 bases, and the junction held 7 bases outside the gene matches. The full variable domain, its missing parts supplied by reference TRBV13 and TRBJ2-7, is AAGVIQSPRHLIKEKRETATLKCYPIPRHDTVYWYQQGPGQDPQFLISFYEKMQSDKGSIPDRFSAQQFSDYHSELNMSSLELGDSALYFCASSIRDRVDEQYFGPGTRLTVT.

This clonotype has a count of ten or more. CDR3 amino acids: CASSEALAGGPWETQYF. CDR3 nucleotides: TGTGCCAGCAGTGAGGCTTTAGCGGGAGGGCCCTGGGAGACCCAGTACTTC. The rearrangement uses TRBV2 and TRBJ2-5; 11 bases agree with TRBD2. With V trimmed by 3 bases and J by 5 bases, 11 bases remained unmatched. This CDR3 comprises 17 residues. CDR1 is SNHLY, CDR2 FYNNEI, per germline.

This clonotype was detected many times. DNA of the CDR3: TGCGCCAGCAGCTTGGGGTCTTCCGTTGGTAGCAATCAGCCCCAGCATTTT. Encoded protein: CASSLGSSVGSNQPQHF. The rearrangement uses TRBV5-1 and TRBJ1-5; no firm D call. Deletions cut 0 bases from V and 0 bases from J, with 13 bases between. This CDR3 spans 17 amino acids. Germline assignment: CDR1 SGHRS and CDR2 YFSETQ.

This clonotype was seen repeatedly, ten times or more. The CDR3 nucleotides are TGCGCCAGCAGAAAGCAAAACACCGGGGAGCTGTTTTTT. Translation: CASRKQNTGELFF. The chain carries TRBV10-1 and TRBJ2-2, with unresolved D. The CDR3 totals 13 residues. The ends were cut back, 6 bases at V and 2 bases at J, with 7 bases in the middle. Germline-derived CDR1 and CDR2 are WNHNN and SYGVQD (reference sequence).

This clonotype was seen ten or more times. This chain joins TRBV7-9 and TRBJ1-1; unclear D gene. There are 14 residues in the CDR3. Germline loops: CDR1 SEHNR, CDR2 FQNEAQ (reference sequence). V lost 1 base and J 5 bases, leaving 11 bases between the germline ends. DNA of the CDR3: TGTGCCAGCAGCTTAGTAATACGGCAGACTGAAGCTTTCTTT. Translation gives CASSLVIRQTEAFF.

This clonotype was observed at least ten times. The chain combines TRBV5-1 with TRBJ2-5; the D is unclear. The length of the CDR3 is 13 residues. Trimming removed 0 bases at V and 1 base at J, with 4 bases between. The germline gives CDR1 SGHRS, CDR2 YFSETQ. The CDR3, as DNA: TGCGCCAGCAGCTTGGTTCCCCAAGAGACCCAGTACTTC. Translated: CASSLVPQETQYF.

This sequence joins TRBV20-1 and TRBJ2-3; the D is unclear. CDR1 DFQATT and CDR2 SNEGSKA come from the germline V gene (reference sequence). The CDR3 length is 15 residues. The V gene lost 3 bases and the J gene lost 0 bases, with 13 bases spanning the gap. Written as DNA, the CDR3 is TGCAGTGCTAGCGTCCCGGACCCGAGCACAGATACGCAGTATTTT. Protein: CSASVPDPSTDTQYF.

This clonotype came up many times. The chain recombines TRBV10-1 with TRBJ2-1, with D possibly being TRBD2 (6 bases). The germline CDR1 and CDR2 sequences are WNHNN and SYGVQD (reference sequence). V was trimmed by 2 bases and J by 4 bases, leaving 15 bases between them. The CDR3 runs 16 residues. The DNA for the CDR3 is TGCGCCAGCAGTGAGGTGGGGGGTGGGTCGTACAATGAGCAGTTCTTC. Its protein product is CASSEVGGGSYNEQFF.

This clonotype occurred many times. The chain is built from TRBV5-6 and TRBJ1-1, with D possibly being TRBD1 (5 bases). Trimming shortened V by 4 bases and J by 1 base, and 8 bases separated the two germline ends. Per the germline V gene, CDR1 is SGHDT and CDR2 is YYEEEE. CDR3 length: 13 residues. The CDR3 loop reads CASSLTANTEAFF. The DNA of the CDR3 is TGTGCCAGCAGCCTGACAGCGAACACTGAAGCTTTCTTT.

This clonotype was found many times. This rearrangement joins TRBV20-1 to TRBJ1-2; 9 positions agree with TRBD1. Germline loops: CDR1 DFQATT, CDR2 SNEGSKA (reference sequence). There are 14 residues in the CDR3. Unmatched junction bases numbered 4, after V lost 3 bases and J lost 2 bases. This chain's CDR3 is CSARGQGMNYGYTF. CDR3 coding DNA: TGCAGTGCTAGGGGACAGGGCATGAACTATGGCTACACCTTC.

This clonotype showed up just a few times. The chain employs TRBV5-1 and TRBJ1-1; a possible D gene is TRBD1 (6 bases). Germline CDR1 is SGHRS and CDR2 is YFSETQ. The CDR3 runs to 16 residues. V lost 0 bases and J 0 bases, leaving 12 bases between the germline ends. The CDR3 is CASSLEDSRLNTEAFF. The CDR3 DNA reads TGCGCCAGCAGCTTGGAGGACAGTCGGCTGAACACTGAAGCTTTCTTT.

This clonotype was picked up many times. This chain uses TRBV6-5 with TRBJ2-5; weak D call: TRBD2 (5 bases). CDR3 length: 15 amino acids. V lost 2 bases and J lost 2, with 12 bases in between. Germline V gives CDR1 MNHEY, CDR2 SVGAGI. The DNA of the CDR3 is TGTGCCAGCAGTTACGAGGGAATGCCTCAAGAGACCCAGTACTTC. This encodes CASSYEGMPQETQYF.

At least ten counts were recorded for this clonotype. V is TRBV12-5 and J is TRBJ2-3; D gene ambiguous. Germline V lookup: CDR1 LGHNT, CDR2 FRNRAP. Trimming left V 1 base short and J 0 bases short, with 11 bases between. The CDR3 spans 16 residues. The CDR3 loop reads CASGLAFVESTDTQYF. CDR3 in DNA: TGTGCTAGTGGTTTGGCTTTCGTGGAAAGCACAGATACGCAGTATTTT.

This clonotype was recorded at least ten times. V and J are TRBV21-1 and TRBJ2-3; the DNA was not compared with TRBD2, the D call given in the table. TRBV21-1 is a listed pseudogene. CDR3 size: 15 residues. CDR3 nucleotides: TGTGCCAGCAGTCTGGGACTAGCGGGATTATATACGCAGTATTTT. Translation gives CASSLGLAGLYTQYF.

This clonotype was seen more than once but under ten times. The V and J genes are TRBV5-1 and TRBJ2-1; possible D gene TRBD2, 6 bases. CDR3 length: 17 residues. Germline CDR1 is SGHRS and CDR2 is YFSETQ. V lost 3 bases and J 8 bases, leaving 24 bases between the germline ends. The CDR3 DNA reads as TGCGCCAGCAGCTCCCCGTCTGTAAGGGAGGTCCCCCATGAGCAGTTCTTC. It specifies CASSSPSVREVPHEQFF.

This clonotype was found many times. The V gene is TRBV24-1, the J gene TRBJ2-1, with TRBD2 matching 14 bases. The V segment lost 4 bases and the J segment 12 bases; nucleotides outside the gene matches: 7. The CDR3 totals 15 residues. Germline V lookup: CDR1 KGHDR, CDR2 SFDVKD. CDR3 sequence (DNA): TGTGCCACCAGTGACTCAGGACTAGCGGGAGGACGGCAGTTCTTC. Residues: CATSDSGLAGGRQFF.

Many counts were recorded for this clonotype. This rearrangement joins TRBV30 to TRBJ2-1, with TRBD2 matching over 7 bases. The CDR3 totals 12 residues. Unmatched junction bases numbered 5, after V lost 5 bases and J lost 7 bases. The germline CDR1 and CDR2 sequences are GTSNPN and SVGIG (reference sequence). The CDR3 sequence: CAWREERNEQFF. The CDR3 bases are TGTGCCTGGCGGGAGGAGAGGAATGAGCAGTTCTTC. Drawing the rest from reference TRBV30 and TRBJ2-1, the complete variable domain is SQTIHQWPATLVQPVGSPLSLECTVEGTSNPNLYWYRQAAGRGLQLLFYSVGIGQISSEVPQNLSASRPQDRQFILSSKKLLLSDSGFYLCAWREERNEQFFGPGTRLTVL.

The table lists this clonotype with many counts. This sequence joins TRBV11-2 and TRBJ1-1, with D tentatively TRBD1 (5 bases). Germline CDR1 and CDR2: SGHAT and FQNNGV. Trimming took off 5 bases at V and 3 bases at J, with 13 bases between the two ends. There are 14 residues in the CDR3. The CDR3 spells CASSTRLGDTEAFF. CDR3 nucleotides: TGTGCCAGCAGCACCCGGCTGGGGGACACTGAAGCTTTCTTT.

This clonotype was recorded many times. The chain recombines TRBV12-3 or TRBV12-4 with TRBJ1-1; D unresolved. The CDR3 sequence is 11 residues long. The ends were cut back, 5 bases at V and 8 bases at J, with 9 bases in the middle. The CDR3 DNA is TGTGCCAGCAGTAGTTGGCTCGAAGCTTTCTTT. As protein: CASSSWLEAFF.

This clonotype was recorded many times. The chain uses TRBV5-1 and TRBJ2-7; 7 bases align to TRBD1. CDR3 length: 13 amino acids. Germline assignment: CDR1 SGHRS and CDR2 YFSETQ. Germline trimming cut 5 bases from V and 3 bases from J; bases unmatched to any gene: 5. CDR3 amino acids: CASRRGQDYEQYF. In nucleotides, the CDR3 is TGCGCCAGCAGACGAGGACAGGACTACGAGCAGTACTTC.

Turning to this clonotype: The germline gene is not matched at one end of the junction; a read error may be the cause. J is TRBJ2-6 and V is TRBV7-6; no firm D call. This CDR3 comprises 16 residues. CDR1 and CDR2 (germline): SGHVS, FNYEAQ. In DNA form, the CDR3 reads TGTGCCAGCAGCGTCGGACGGACCTCTGGGTCCAACGTCCTGACTTTC. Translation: CASSVGRTSGSNVLTF.